These T cell receptor beta chains were read from a single sample in a study of T cell responses to AZD1222 COVID-19 vaccine. Sequencing was performed with immunoSEQ multiplex PCR; in TCRdb, only in-frame clones are kept and a portion is missing. This table has over 100,000 clones, roughly 89% appearing once. The source material was peripheral blood, sampled on day 0 of AZD1222 vaccination. Receptors were obtained from an adult in good health. The CDR3 runs from the conserved cysteine through the conserved F or W. D genes are given only for firm matches. Expanded clones are given a class, and other clones once, few, many or no size at all.

D gene | J gene | V gene | clone size | CDR3 protein | CDR3 DNA
. | TRBJ1-3 | TRBV5-4 | . | CASSMGFVGNTIYF | TGTGCCAGCAGTATGGGCTTCGTCGGAAACACCATATATTTT
TRBD1 | TRBJ1-6 | TRBV10-2 | . | CASSESYPDRGSPLHF | TGCGCCAGCAGTGAGTCCTACCCGGACAGGGGCTCACCCCTCCACTTT
. | TRBJ1-1 | TRBV6-5 | . | CASSYSGTSEAFF | TGTGCCAGCAGTTACTCGGGCACGTCTGAAGCTTTCTTT
TRBD2 | TRBJ2-7 | TRBV5-1 | . | CASSPTRGTTYEQYF | TGCGCCAGCAGCCCTACGAGAGGGACTACATACGAGCAGTACTTC
. | TRBJ1-2 | TRBV11-2 | . | CASSLVAGPSYGYTF | TGTGCCAGCAGCTTAGTGGCAGGACCATCCTATGGCTACACCTTC
TRBD1 | TRBJ2-1 | TRBV19 | . | CASSSWTGENEQFF | TGTGCCAGTAGTTCCTGGACAGGGGAAAATGAGCAGTTCTTC
. | TRBJ1-3 | TRBV30 | . | CAWSGGGGNTIYF | TGTGCCTGGAGTGGGGGAGGTGGAAACACCATATATTTT
. | TRBJ2-1 | TRBV6-5 | . | CASSYRQAPPGEQFF | TGTGCCAGCAGTTATAGACAGGCCCCCCCGGGTGAGCAGTTCTTC
. | TRBJ2-2 | TRBV5-1 | . | CASSGVLNTGELFF | TGCGCCAGCAGCGGGGTCTTGAACACCGGGGAGCTGTTTTTT
. | TRBJ2-5 | TRBV7-3 | . | CASSLGEEATQYF | TGTGCCAGCAGCCTAGGGGAGGAGGCGACCCAGTACTTC
. | TRBJ2-3 | TRBV12-5 | . | CASGLVLSGTPPDTQYF | TGTGCTAGTGGTTTGGTACTTTCAGGGACCCCCCCAGATACGCAGTATTTT
. | TRBJ2-2 | TRBV28 | . | CASSPPGLGGGELFF | TGTGCCAGCAGCCCTCCCGGACTGGGCGGAGGGGAGCTGTTTTTT
. | TRBJ2-5 | TRBV12-3/TRBV12-4 | . | CASSLGTAETQYF | TGTGCCAGCAGTTTAGGCACCGCGGAGACCCAGTACTTC
. | TRBJ2-2 | TRBV18 | . | CASSPGQANTGELFF | TGTGCCAGCTCACCGGGTCAGGCGAACACCGGGGAGCTGTTTTTT
TRBD1 | TRBJ1-1 | TRBV12-5 | few | CASDPGGGNTEAFF | TGTGCTAGTGACCCAGGGGGCGGGAACACTGAAGCTTTCTTT
. | TRBJ1-5 | TRBV28 | few | CASSLLGGSRTQHF | TGTGCCAGCAGTTTACTCGGTGGAAGCCGGACCCAGCATTTT
. | TRBJ1-4 | TRBV11-2 | . | CASSSHMATNEKLFF | TGTGCCAGCAGCTCACACATGGCAACTAATGAAAAACTGTTTTTT
. | TRBJ2-6 | TRBV5-4 | . | CASSSREEANVLTF | TGTGCCAGCAGCTCGAGAGAGGAGGCCAACGTCCTGACTTTC
TRBD1 | TRBJ2-1 | TRBV5-1 | . | CASSFVSGTGVNEQFF | TGCGCCAGCAGCTTCGTGTCCGGGACAGGGGTCAATGAGCAGTTCTTC
. | TRBJ1-2 | TRBV7-2 | few | CASSLQVYGYTF | TGTGCCAGCAGCTTACAAGTCTATGGCTACACCTTC
. | TRBJ2-7 | TRBV4-1 | . | CASSYRTGSYEQYF | TGCGCCAGCAGCTATCGGACTGGCTCCTACGAGCAGTACTTC
TRBD2 | TRBJ2-7 | TRBV4-1 | . | CASSQMTSQPGEQYF | TGCGCCAGCAGCCAAATGACTAGCCAACCTGGCGAGCAGTACTTC
TRBD1 | TRBJ2-5 | TRBV5-4 | . | CASSLGTGGEETQYF | TGTGCCAGCAGCTTGGGGACAGGGGGAGAAGAGACCCAGTACTTC
. | TRBJ2-2 | TRBV5-1 | . | CASSFAGADTGELFF | TGCGCCAGCAGCTTTGCCGGGGCTGACACCGGGGAGCTGTTTTTT